Listed below are T cell receptor beta chains from one sample, sequenced in a study of blood T cell repertoires in COVID-19. The repertoire was sequenced with immunoSEQ multiplex PCR; TCRdb's copy has only in-frame clones and lacks some. The data contain 160,000 or so clones, 80% to 90% of them singletons. The sample taken for sequencing was peripheral blood. Receptor source: a woman between 65 and 79 years old with acute or convalescent COVID-19. CDR3s include the opening cysteine and the closing phenylalanine or tryptophan.

15	TRBV30	TRBJ1-4	CACAPLATLRGKLFF
14	TRBV14	TRBJ2-2	CASSPQVNTGELFF
17	TRBV4-3	TRBJ1-1	CASSQDRAGTVADEAFF
15	TRBV7-2	TRBJ2-7	CASSLGGTVQREQYF
16	TRBV5-1	TRBJ2-2	CASSPTGTSGAGELFF
14	TRBV6-5	TRBJ1-4	CASRQGTTNEKLFF
15	TRBV6-2/TRBV6-3	TRBJ1-5	CASSLSLRGRQPQHF
17	TRBV11-2	TRBJ1-3	CASSPTPRAYSGNTIYF
14	TRBV30	TRBJ2-7	CAWSEVTRFYEQYF
14	TRBV6-5	TRBJ1-2	CASSAGQGAGGYTF
15	TRBV4-2	TRBJ2-5	CASSQQDSIGETQYF
16	TRBV6-5	TRBJ1-6	CASSYVRIQGDSPLHF
15	TRBV7-8	TRBJ1-4	CASSYQTGAGEKLFF
12	TRBV7-8	TRBJ2-5	CASSLVRGTQYF
13	TRBV2	TRBJ2-7	CASKRTGSYEQYF
18	TRBV7-9	TRBJ1-3	CASGVGAGQSPSGNTIYF
19	TRBV27	TRBJ2-1	CASSSRRGQGSLLYNEQFF
14	TRBV5-6	TRBJ1-5	CASSFLSGDQPQHF
17	TRBV4-1	TRBJ1-5	CASSQDAGGGSIQPQHF
16	TRBV10-3	TRBJ1-3	CAIREDTGNSGNTIYF
16	TRBV18	TRBJ2-7	CASSPRGDRALYEQYF
15	TRBV9	TRBJ2-3	CASTTAASSTDTQYF
15	TRBV6-5	TRBJ2-7	CASRLVAGSSYEQYF
11	TRBV7-2	TRBJ2-3	CASRGADTQYF
12	TRBV6-5	TRBJ1-1	CASSYSQGEAFF
16	TRBV19	TRBJ2-7	CASSISGTGGLVEQYF
21	TRBV7-8	TRBJ2-7	CASSLDPWTSGGASSSYEQYF
15	TRBV28	TRBJ1-5	CASGDSTGGFQPQHF
16	TRBV28	TRBJ1-3	CASSSMRIYSGNTIYF